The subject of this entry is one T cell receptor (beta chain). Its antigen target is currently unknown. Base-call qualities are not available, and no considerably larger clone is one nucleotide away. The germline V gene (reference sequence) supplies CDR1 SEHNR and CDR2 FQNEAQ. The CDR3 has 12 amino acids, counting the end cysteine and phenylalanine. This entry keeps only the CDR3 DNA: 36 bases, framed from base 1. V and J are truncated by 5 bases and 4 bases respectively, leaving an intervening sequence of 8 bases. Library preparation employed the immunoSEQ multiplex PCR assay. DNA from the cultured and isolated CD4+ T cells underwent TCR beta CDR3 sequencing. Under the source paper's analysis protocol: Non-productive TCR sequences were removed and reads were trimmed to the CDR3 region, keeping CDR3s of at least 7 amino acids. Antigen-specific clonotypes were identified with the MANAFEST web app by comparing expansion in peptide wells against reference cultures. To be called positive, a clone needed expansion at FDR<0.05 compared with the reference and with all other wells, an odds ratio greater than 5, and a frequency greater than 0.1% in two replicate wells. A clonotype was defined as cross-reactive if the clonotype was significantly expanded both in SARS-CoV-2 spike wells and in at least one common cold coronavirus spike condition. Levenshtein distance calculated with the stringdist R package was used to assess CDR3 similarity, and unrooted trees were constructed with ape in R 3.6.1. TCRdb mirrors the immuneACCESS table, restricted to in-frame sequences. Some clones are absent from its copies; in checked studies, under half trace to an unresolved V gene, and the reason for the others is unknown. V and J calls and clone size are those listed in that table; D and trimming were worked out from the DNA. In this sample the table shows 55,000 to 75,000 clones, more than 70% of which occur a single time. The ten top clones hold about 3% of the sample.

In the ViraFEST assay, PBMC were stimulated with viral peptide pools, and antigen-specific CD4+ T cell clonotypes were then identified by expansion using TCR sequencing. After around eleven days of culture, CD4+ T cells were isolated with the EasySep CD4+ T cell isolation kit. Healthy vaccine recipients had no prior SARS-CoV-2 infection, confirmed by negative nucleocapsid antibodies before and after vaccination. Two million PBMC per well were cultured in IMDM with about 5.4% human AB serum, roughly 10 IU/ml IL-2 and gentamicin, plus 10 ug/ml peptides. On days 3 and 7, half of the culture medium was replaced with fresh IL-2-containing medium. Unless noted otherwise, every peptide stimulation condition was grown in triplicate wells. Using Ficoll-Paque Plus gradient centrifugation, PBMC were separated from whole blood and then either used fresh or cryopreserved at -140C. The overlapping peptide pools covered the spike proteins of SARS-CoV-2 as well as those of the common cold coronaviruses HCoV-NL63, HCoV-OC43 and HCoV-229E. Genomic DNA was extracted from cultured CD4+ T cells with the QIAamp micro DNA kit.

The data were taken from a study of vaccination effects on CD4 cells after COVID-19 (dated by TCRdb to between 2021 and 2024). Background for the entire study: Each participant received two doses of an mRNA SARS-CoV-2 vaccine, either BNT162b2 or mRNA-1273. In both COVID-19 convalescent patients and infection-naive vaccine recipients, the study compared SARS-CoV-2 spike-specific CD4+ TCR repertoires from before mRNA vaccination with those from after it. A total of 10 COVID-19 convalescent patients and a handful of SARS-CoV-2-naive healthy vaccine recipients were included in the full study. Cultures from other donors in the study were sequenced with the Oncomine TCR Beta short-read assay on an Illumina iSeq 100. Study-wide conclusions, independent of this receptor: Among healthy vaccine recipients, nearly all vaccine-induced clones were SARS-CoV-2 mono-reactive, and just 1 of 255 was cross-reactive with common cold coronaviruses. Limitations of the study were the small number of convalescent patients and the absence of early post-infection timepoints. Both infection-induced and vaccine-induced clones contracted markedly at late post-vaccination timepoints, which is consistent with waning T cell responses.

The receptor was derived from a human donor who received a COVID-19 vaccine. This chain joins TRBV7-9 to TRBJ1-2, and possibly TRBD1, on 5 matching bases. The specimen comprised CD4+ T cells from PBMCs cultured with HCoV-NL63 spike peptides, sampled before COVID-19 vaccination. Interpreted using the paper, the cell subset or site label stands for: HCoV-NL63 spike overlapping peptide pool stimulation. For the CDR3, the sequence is CASSRDSYGYTF. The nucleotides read TGTGCCAGCAGCCGGGACTCCTATGGCTACACCTTC.